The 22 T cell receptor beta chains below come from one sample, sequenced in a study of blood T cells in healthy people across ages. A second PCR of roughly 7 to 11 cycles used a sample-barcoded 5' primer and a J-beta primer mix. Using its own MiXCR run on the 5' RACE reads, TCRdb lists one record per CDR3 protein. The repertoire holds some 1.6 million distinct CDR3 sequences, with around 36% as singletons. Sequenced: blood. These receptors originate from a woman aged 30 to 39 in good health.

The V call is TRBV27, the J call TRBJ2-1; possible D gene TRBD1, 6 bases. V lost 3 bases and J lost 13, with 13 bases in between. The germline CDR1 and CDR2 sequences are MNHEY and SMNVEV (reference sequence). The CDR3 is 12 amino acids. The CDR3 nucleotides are TGTGCCAGCAGTTTCGACAGGAACCTACAGTTCTTC. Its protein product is CASSFDRNLQFF.

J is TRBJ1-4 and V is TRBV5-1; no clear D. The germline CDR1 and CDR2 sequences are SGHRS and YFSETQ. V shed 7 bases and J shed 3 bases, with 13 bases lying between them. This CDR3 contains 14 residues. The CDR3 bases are TGCGCCAGCCGGCGGGATGTGGCTAATGAAAAACTGTTTTTT. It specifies CASRRDVANEKLFF. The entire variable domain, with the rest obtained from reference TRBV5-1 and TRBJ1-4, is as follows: KAGVTQTPRYLIKTRGQQVTLSCSPISGHRSVSWYQQTPGQGLQFLFEYFSETQRNKGNFPGRFSGRQFSNSRSEMNVSTLELGDSALYLCASRRDVANEKLFFGSGTQLSVL.

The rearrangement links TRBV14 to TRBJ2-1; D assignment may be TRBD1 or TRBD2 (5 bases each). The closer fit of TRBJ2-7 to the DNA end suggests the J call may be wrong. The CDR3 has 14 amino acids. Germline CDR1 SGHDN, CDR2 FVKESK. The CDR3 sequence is CASSQGLRGHEQYF. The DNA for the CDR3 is TGTGCCAGCAGCCAAGGTTTGAGGGGCCACGAGCAGTACTTC.

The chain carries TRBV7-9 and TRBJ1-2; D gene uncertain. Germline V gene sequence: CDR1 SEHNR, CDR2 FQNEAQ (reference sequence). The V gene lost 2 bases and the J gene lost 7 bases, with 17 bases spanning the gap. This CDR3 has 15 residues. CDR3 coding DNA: TGTGCCAGCAGCTTACACAGTGAAATTCGTGGTGGCTACACCTTC. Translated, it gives CASSLHSEIRGGYTF.

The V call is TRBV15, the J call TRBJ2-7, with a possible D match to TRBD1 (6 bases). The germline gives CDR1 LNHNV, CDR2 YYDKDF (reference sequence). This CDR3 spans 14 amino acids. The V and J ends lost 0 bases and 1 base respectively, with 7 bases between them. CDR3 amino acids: CATSREQGSYEQYF. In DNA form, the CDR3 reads TGTGCCACCAGCAGAGAACAGGGTTCCTACGAGCAGTACTTC.

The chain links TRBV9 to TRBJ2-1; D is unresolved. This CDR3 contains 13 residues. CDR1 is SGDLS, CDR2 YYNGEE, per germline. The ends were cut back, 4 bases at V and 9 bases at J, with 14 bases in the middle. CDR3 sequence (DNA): TGTGCCAGCAGCTATCTTATAGCCGGTGAGCAGTTCTTC. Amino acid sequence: CASSYLIAGEQFF.

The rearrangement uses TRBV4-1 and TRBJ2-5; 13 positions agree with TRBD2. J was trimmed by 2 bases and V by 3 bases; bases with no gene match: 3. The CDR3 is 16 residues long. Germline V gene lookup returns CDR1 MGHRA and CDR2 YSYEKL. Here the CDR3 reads CASSQTSGGPQETQYF. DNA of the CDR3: TGCGCCAGCAGCCAGACTAGCGGGGGGCCACAAGAGACCCAGTACTTC.

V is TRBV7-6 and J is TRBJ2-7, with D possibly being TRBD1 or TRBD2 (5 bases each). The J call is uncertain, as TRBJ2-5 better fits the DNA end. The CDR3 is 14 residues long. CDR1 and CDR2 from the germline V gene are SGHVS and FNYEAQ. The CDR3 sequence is CASSLEWGSGTQYF. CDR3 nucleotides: TGTGCCAGCAGCTTAGAGTGGGGGAGTGGGACCCAGTACTTC.

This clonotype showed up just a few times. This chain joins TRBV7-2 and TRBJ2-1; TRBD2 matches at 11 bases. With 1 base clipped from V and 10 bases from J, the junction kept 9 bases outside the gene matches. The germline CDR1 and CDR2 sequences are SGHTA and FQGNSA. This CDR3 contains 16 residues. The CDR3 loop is CASSLGGTSGLGEQFF. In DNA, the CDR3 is TGTGCCAGCAGCTTAGGTGGGACTAGCGGTCTGGGGGAGCAGTTCTTC.

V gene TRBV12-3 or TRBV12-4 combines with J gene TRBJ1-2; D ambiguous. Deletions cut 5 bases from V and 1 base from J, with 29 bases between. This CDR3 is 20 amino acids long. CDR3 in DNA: TGTGCCAGCAGTCCCCGCGGGTTGGGCCAGACCAAATTCCTTAACTATGGCTACACCTTC. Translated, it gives CASSPRGLGQTKFLNYGYTF.

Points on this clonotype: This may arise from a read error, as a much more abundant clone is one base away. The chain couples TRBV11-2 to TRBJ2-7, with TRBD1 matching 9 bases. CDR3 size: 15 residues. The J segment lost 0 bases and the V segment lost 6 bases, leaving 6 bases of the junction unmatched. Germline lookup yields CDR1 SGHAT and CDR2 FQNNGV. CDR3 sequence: CASRPGTGSSYEQYF. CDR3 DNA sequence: TGTGCCAGCAGACCCGGGACAGGGAGCTCCTACGAGCAGTACTTC.

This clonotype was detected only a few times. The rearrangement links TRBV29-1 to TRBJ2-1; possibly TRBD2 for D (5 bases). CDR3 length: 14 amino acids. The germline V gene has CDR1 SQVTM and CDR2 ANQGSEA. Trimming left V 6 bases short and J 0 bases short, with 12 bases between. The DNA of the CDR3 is TGCAGCGTAGACGGGATAACCTCCTACAATGAGCAGTTCTTC. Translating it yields CSVDGITSYNEQFF.

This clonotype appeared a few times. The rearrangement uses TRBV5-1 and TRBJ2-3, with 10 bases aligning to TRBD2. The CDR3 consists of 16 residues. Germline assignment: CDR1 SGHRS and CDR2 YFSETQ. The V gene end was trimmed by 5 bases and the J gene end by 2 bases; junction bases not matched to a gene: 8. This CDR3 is CASSSGGTPYTDTQYF. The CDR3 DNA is TGCGCCAGCAGTAGCGGGGGGACTCCCTACACAGATACGCAGTATTTT.

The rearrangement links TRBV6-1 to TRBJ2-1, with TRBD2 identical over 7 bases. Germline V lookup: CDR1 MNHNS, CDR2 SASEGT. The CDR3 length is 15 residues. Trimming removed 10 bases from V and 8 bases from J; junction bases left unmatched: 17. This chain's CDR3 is CANRNSAGERDEQFF. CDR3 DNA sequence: TGTGCCAACAGAAACTCGGCGGGAGAGCGGGATGAGCAGTTCTTC.

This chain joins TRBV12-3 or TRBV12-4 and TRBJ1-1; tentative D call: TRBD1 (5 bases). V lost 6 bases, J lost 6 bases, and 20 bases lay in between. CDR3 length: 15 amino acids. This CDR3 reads CASSPPGAGRAEAFF. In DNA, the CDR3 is TGTGCCAGCAGCCCCCCCGGGGCCGGCCGGGCTGAAGCTTTCTTT.

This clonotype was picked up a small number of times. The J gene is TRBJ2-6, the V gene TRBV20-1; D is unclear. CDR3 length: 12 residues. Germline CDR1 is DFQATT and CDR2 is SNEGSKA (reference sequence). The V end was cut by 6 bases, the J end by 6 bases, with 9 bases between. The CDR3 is CSAADPANVLTF. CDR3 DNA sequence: TGCAGTGCCGCCGATCCGGCCAACGTCCTGACTTTC.

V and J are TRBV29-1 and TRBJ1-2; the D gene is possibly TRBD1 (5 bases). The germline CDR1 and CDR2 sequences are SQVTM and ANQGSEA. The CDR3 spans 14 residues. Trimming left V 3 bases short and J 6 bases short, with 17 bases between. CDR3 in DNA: TGCAGCGTTGACCGGCCAGGGTCGCCAGATGGCTACACCTTC. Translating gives CSVDRPGSPDGYTF.

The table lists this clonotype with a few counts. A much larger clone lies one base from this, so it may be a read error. The CDR3 reads CSVEDLRSRTDTQYF. The CDR3 DNA follows: TGCAGCGTTGAAGATCTGAGGTCGCGCACAGATACGCAGTATTTT. This rearrangement joins TRBV29-1 to TRBJ2-3; D call uncertain. CDR1 SQVTM and CDR2 ANQGSEA come from the germline V gene. The CDR3 is made up of 15 amino acids. The ends were cut back, 0 bases at V and 1 base at J, with 11 bases in the middle.

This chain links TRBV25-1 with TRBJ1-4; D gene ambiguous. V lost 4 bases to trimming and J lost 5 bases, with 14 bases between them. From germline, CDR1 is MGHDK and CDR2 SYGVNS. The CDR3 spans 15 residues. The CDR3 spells CASSAGSILNEKLFF. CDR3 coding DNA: TGTGCCAGCAGTGCTGGGTCTATACTGAATGAAAAACTGTTTTTT.

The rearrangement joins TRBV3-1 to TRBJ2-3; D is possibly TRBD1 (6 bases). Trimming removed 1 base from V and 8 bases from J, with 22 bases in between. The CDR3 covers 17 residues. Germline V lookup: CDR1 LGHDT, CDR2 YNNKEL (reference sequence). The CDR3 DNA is TGTGCCAGCAGCCAAGGGTTAGGGGGACCGAGGGGTGGTACGCAGTATTTT. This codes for CASSQGLGGPRGGTQYF.

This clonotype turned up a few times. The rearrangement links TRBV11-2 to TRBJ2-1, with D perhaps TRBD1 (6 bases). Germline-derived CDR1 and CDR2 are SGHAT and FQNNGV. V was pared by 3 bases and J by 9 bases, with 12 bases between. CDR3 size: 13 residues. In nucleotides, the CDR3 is TGTGCCAGCAGCTTTGACAGGTCCAGTGAGCAGTTCTTC. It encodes CASSFDRSSEQFF.

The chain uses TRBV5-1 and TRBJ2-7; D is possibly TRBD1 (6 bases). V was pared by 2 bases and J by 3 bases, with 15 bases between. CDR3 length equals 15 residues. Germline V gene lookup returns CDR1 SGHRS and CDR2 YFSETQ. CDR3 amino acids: CASSLEQGPGYEQYF. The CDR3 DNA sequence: TGCGCCAGCAGCTTAGAACAGGGCCCGGGCTACGAGCAGTACTTC.